This T cell receptor (beta chain) was obtained from a study of cytomegalovirus exposure and HLA in healthy donors. V lost 0 bases and J 1 base, leaving 9 bases between the germline ends. The CDR3 runs 15 residues. Germline CDR1 is MNHEY and CDR2 is SMNVEV (reference sequence). Study-level results: Among donors in an Asian-associated ancestry cluster, a later analysis reportedly found fewer N-insertions than the roughly 700-donor mean. Overall, roughly 150 TCR beta chains were annotated as cytomegalovirus-associated. A later analysis showed HLA-associated TCR beta chains outstripping equally common others in clonal expansion. CMV serostatus was the only recorded immune exposure for donors.

This PCR relied on a set of 60 Vbeta primers and 13 Jbeta primers. Repertoires were generated with immunoSEQ multiplex PCR, while TCRdb's copy carries only in-frame clones and drops some. Of 65,000 to 95,000 clones in the sample, around 75% were seen once. This clone was recorded once. Antigen unknown. This receptor was taken from a man in his sixties or seventies in good health and CMV-seronegative. The chain joins TRBV27 to TRBJ1-2, with D perhaps TRBD1 (6 bases). The sample consisted of PBMCs. CDR3 region: CASSLSTGFNYGYTF. CDR3 nucleotide sequence: TGTGCCAGCAGTTTATCTACAGGGTTTAACTATGGCTACACCTTC.